This TCR beta chain comes out of a study of OX40 agonist ivuxolimab in advanced cancers. About the study as a whole: Ivuxolimab, which targeted the costimulatory receptor OX40 (CD134), was an agonistic, fully human IgG2 monoclonal antibody. Among the roughly 52 dose-escalation patients, approximately 20 had hepatocellular carcinoma, roughly 15 melanoma, 9 renal cell carcinoma and 9 head and neck cancer. Patients were allowed to have had prior anti-PD-1, anti-PD-L1 or anti-CTLA-4 therapy, and 40% of the dose-escalation patients had been treated with checkpoint inhibitors. Peripheral TCRbeta sequencing aimed to test whether ivuxolimab altered TCR sequence diversity and caused clonal T-cell expansion. Intravenous ivuxolimab was administered to patients every 2 weeks at six dose levels: 0.01, 0.1, 0.3, 1.5, 3 and 10 mg/kg. The dose-escalation cohort was roughly 83% male with a mean age of approximately 60 years, ranging from roughly 20 to 80. Partial responses occurred in three dose-escalation patients, of whom one had hepatocellular carcinoma and two had cutaneous melanoma. The paper reports the monotherapy dose-escalation portion (N of about 56 patients) of the phase I ivuxolimab trial. The investigation overall reported the following: Low levels of normalized T-cell clonal expansion were also shown by some nonresponding patients. The antigen specificity of the peripheral T cells that underwent clonal expansion was not determined. Partial responders in the 0.1-3.0 mg/kg groups had among the lowest normalized peripheral clonal expansion, especially among CD8+ T cells. After ivuxolimab, more expanded clones were found on average in CD8+ T cells than in CD4+ T cells. At doses from 0.1 to 3.0 mg/kg, clonal expansion was seen in both CD4+ and CD8+ blood T cells between baseline and week 6.

Unmatched junction bases come to 16, with V trimmed by 0 bases and J by 7 bases. CDR1 and CDR2, per the germline V gene (reference sequence), are SGHNT and YYREEE. Reading from cysteine to phenylalanine, the CDR3 counts 20 amino acids. Here the CDR3 DNA is all that survives: 60 bases in frame from base 1. Genomic DNA was extracted from sorted cells for sequencing of the TCRbeta CDR3 region. The immunoSEQ Assay was used to sequence the TCRbeta CDR3 regions. TCRdb retrieved this table from immuneACCESS and kept in-frame rearrangements only. Not all clones are present; in checked studies, unresolved V genes account for under half, and no reason is known for the remainder. The sample profile shows some 82,000 clones; over 85% of them were found once. The ten most abundant clones make up roughly 11% of the sample. A word on this clone: The specificity of this receptor is unknown. No much larger clone exists at a distance of one base, and base qualities are not known.

Patients with a history of autoimmune disease or receiving systemic immunosuppression were excluded from the trial. Peripheral blood for TCR sequencing was collected from all dose cohorts at baseline, on cycle 4 day 1, and on cycle 7 day 1. Samples were obtained from an open-label, multicenter, first-in-human phase I dose-escalation trial of ivuxolimab. Adults with locally advanced or metastatic melanoma, renal cell carcinoma, hepatocellular carcinoma or head and neck squamous cell carcinoma were enrolled in the trial. Before TCR sequencing, CD4+ and CD8+ T cells were separately sorted from peripheral blood.

The TCR was taken from an adult with an advanced solid tumor such as melanoma, head and neck, liver or kidney cancer. Specimen: CD4+ or CD8+ T cells sorted from blood, collected in a trial of the OX40 agonist ivuxolimab. The chain is made from TRBV5-4 and TRBJ2-1; 13 bases in the middle match TRBD2. Here is the DNA: TGTGCCAGCAGCTTGGCCGGACTAGCGGGAGTAAGAGGATTGGAGAATGAGCAGTTCTTC. Translation gives CASSLAGLAGVRGLENEQFF.